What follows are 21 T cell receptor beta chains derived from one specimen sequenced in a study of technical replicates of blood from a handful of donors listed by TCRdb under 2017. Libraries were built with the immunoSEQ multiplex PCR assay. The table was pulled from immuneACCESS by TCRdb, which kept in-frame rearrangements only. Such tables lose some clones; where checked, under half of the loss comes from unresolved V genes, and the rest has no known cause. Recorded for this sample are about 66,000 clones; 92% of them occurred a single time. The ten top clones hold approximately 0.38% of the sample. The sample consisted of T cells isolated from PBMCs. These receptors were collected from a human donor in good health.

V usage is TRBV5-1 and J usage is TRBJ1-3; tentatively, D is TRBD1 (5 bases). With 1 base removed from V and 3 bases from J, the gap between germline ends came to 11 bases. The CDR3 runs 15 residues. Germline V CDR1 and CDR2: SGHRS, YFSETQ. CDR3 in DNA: TGCGCCAGCAGCTTGATAGGGGAAGGTGGAAACACCATATATTTT. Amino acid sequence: CASSLIGEGGNTIYF.

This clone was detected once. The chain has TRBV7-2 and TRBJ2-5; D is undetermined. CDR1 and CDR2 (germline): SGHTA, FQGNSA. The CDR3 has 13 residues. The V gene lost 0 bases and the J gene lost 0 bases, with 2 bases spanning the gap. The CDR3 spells CASSLAYQETQYF. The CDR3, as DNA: TGTGCCAGCAGCTTAGCCTACCAAGAGACCCAGTACTTC.

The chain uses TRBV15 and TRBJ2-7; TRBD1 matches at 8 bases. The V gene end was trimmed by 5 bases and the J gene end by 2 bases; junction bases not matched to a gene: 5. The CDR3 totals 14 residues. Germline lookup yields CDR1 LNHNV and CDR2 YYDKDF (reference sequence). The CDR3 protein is CATSGGQDAYEQYF. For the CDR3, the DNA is TGTGCCACCAGCGGGGGACAGGATGCCTACGAGCAGTACTTC.

CDR3 region: CASSGGTSGLTGELFF. The CDR3 region has the DNA TGTGCCAGCAGCGGAGGGACTAGCGGGTTGACCGGGGAGCTGTTTTTT. The V gene is TRBV9, the J gene TRBJ2-2; TRBD2 agrees at 12 bases. The germline V gene has CDR1 SGDLS and CDR2 YYNGEE. CDR3 length: 16 residues. The V gene end was trimmed by 3 bases and the J gene end by 5 bases; junction bases not matched to a gene: 5.

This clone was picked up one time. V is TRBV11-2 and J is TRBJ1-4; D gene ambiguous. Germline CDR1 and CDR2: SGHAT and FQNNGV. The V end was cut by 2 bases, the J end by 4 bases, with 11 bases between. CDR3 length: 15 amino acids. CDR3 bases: TGTGCCAGCAGCTTAATTGGAGAATATAATGAAAAACTGTTTTTT. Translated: CASSLIGEYNEKLFF.

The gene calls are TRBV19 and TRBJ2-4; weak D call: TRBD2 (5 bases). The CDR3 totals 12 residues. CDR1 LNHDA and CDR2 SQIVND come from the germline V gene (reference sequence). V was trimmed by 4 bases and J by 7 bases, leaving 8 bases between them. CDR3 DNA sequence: TGTGCCAGTAGTAACGGGGAGAACATTCAGTACTTC. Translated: CASSNGENIQYF.

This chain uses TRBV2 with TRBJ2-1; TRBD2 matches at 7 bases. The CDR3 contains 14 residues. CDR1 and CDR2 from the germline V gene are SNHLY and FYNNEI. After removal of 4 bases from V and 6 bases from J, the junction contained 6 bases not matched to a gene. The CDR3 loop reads CASSGLAQANEQFF. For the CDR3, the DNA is TGTGCCAGCAGTGGACTAGCTCAGGCCAATGAGCAGTTCTTC.

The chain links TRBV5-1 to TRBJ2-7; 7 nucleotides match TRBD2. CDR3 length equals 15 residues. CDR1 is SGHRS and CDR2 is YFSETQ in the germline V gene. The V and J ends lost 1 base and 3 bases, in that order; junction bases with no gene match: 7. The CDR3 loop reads CASSLFAGVGYEQYF. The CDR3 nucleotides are TGCGCCAGCAGCTTGTTCGCGGGAGTGGGCTACGAGCAGTACTTC.

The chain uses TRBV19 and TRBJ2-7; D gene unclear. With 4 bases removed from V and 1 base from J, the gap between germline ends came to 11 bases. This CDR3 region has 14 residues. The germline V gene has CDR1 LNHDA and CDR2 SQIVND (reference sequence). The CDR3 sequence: CASSKSYSSYEQYF. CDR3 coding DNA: TGTGCCAGTAGTAAGAGTTACAGTTCCTACGAGCAGTACTTC.

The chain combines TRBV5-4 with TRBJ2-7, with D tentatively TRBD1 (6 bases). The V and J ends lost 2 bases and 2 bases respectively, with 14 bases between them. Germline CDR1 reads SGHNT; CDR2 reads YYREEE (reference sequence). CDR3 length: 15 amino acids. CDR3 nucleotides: TGTGCCAGCAGCTTACGACAGGCTGGGGCCTACGAGCAGTACTTC. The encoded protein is CASSLRQAGAYEQYF.

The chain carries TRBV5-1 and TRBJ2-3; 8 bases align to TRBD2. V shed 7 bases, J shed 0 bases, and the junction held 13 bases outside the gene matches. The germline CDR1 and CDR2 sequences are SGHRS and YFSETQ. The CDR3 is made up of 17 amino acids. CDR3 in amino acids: CASVSGRSSSSTDTQYF. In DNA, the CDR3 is TGCGCCAGCGTGAGCGGGAGATCGAGTTCCAGCACAGATACGCAGTATTTT.

The chain's CDR3 is CAWSAGTRYGYTF. The CDR3 nucleotides are TGTGCCTGGAGTGCCGGGACACGGTATGGCTACACCTTC. The chain combines TRBV30 with TRBJ1-2; possible D gene TRBD1, 6 bases. V lost 1 base to trimming and J lost 5 bases, with 11 bases between them. This CDR3 region has 13 residues. The germline V gene has CDR1 GTSNPN and CDR2 SVGIG (reference sequence).

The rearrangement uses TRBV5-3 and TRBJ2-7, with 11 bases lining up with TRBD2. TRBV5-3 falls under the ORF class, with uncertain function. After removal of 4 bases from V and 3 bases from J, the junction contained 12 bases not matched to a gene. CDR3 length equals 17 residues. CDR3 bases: TGTGCCAGAAGCGGGAGACTAGCGGGGTCCCTTCTCTACGAGCAGTACTTC. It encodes CARSGRLAGSLLYEQYF.

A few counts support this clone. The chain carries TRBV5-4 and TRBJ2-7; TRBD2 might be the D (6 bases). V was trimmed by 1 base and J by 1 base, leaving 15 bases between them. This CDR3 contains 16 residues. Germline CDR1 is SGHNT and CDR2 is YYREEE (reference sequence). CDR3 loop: CASSLSDAGLSYEQYF. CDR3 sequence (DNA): TGTGCCAGCAGCTTGTCCGACGCGGGACTGTCCTACGAGCAGTACTTC.

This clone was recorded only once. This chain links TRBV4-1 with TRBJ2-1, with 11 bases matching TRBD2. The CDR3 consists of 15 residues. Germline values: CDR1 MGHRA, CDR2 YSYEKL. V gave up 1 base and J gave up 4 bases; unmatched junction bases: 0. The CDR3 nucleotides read TGCGCCAGCAGCCAAGGACTAGCGGGGTACAATGAGCAGTTCTTC. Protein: CASSQGLAGYNEQFF.

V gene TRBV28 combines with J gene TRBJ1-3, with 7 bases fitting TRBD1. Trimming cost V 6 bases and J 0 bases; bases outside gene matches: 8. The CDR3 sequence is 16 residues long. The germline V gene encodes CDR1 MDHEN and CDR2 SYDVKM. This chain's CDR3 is CASRPIQGRSGNTIYF. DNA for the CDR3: TGTGCCAGCAGACCGATACAGGGGCGCTCTGGAAACACCATATATTTT.

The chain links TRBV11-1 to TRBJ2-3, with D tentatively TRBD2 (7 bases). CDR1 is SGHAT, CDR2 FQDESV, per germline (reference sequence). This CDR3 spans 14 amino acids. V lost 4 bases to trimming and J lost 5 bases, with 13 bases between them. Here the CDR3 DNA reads TGTGCCAGCAGCTCAGAAGGGGGGGTAGATACGCAGTATTTT. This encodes CASSSEGGVDTQYF.

The CDR3 is CASSPARVTEKLFF. The CDR3 region has the DNA TGTGCCAGCTCACCAGCGAGGGTTACTGAAAAACTGTTTTTT. This rearrangement joins TRBV18 to TRBJ1-4; D not certain. Trimming took off 2 bases at V and 7 bases at J, with 11 bases between the two ends. There are 14 residues in the CDR3. Germline lookup yields CDR1 KGHSH and CDR2 LQKENI.

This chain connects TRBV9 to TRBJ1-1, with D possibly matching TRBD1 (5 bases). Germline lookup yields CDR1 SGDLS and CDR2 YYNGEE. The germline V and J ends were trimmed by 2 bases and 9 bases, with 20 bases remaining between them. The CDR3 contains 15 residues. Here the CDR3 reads CASSVTADSARQAFF. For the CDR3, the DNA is TGTGCCAGCAGCGTTACCGCCGACAGCGCTCGACAAGCTTTCTTT.

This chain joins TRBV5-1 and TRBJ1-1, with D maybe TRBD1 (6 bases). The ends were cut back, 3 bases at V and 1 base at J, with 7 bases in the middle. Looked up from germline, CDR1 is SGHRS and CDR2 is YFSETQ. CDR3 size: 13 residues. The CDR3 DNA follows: TGCGCCAGCAGCTACAGGGAGAACACTGAAGCTTTCTTT. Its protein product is CASSYRENTEAFF.

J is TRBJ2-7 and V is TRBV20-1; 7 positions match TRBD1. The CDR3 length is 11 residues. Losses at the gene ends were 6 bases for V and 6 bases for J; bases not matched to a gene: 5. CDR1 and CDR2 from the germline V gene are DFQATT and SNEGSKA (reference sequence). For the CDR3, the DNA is TGCAGTGCGGGGACAGTCCTCGAGCAGTACTTC. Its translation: CSAGTVLEQYF.